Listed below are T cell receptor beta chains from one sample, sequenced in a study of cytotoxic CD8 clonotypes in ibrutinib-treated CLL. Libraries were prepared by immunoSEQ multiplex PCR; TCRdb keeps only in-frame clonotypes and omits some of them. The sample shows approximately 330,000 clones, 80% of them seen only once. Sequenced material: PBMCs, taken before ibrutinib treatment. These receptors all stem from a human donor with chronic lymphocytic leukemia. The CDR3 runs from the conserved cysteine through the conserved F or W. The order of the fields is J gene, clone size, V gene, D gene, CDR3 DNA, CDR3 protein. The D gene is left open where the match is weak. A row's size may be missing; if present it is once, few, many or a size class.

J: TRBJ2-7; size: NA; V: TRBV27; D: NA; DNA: TGTGCCAGCAGTCCTTCGGACGCAAGGGATCTCTACGAGCAGTACTTC; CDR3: CASSPSDARDLYEQYF
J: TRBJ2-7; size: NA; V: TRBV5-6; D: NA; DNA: TGTGCCAGCTCTCGGGCTGCCTACGAGCAGTACTTC; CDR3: CASSRAAYEQYF
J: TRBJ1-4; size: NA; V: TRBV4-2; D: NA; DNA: TGTGCCAGCAGCCGGGAGGGGAACGGTAATGAAAAACTGTTTTTT; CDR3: CASSREGNGNEKLFF
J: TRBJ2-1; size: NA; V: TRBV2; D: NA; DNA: TGTGCCAGCAGTCGAGTAGTCAATGAGCAGTTCTTC; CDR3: CASSRVVNEQFF
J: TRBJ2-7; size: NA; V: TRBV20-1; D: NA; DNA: TGCAGTGCTAGAGTCGGTAGCCGGCAGTACTTC; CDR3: CSARVGSRQYF
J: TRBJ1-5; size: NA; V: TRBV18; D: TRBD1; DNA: TGTGCCAGCTCACAGGCGCCGGGACAGGGCGCGTCGGGGGCTCAGCCCCAGCATTTT; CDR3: CASSQAPGQGASGAQPQHF
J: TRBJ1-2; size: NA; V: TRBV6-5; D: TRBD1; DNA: TGTGCCAGCAGGATCGGACAGGGTTGGAACTATGGCTACACCTTC; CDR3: CASRIGQGWNYGYTF
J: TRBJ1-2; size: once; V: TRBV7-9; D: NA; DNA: TGTGCCAGCAGCCCGGTCGGGACCGGGGGTTTATCAGCCCTCACCTTC; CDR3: CASSPVGTGGLSALTF
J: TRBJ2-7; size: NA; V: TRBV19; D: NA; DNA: TGTGCCAGTAGTACAGGACTTAGCGGATCCTACGAGCAGTACTTC; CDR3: CASSTGLSGSYEQYF
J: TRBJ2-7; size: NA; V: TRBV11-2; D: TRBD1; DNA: TGTGCCAGCAGCTTGGGACAGACCTACGAGCAGTACTTC; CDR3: CASSLGQTYEQYF
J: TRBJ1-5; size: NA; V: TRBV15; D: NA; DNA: TGTGCCACCAGCAGAGGTAGGGGGGCATTCCAGCCCCAGCATTTT; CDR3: CATSRGRGAFQPQHF
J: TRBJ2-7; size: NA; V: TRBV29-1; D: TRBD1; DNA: TGCAGCGTTGTAGACAGGGTCGTCTACGAGCAGTACTTC; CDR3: CSVVDRVVYEQYF
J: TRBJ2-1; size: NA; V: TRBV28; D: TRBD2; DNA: TGTGCCAGCAGTCCCATCCGGACCGGGACTAGCGGGAGTCAGTATGAGCAGTTCTTC; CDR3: CASSPIRTGTSGSQYEQFF
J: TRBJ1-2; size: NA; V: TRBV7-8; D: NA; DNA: TGTGCCAGCAGCTTAACCCGGGAGGGGAGCGGCTACACCTTC; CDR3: CASSLTREGSGYTF
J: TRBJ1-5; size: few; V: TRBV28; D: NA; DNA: TGTGCCAGCAGTTTATTCGTGGTTAATAGCAATCAGCCCCAGCATTTT; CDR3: CASSLFVVNSNQPQHF
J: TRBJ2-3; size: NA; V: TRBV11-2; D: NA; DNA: TGTGCCAGCAGCTCCTGGCCTTTAGGCGAGTTGGGTACAGATACGCAGTATTTT; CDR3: CASSSWPLGELGTDTQYF
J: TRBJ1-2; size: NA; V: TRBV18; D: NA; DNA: TGTGCCAGCTCACCCGCGGATATACAGGACGGCTACACCTTC; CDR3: CASSPADIQDGYTF
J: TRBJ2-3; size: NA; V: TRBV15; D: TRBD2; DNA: TGTGCCACCAGCGAGAACCTAGCGGGAGAAAGCACAGATACGCAGTATTTT; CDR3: CATSENLAGESTDTQYF
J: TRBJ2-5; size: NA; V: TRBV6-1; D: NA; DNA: TGTGCCAGCAGTGAAATGTCGGAGACCCAGTACTTC; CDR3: CASSEMSETQYF
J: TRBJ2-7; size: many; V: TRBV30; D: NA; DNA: TGTGCCTTTGGAGTAGACTCCTCCTACGAGCAGTACTTC; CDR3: CAFGVDSSYEQYF
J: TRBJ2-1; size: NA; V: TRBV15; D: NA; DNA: TGTGCCACCAGCAGAAAAAGGGACTCATACAATGAGCAGTTCTTC; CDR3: CATSRKRDSYNEQFF
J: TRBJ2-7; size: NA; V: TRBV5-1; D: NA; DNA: TGCGCCAGCAGCTCCCTTCAGGGCTCCTACGAGCAGTACTTC; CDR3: CASSSLQGSYEQYF
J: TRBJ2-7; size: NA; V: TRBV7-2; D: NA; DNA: TGTGCCAGCAGCCCCAGGGCGGGGTTCTACGAGCAGTACTTC; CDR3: CASSPRAGFYEQYF
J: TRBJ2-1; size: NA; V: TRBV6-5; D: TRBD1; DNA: TGTGCCAGCAGTTATGGGACAGGGGACAATGAGCAGTTCTTC; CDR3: CASSYGTGDNEQFF
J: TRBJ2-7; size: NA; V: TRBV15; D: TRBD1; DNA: TGTGCCACCACAGAACTCGGGACAGGGGCATACGAGCAGTACTTC; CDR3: CATTELGTGAYEQYF
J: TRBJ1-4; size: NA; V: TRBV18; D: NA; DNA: TGTGCCAGCTCACCATTTATCTCCCTTAATGAAAAACTGTTTTTT; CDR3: CASSPFISLNEKLFF
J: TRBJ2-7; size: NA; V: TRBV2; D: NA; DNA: TGTGCCAGCAGTGAAACCCAGGGAAAATTCGAGCAGTACTTC; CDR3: CASSETQGKFEQYF
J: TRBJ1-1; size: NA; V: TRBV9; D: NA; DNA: TGTGCCAGCAGCGTAGCTACTAAGATGAACACTGAAGCTTTCTTT; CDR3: CASSVATKMNTEAFF
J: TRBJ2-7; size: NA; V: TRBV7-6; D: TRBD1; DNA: TGTGCCAGCAGCTATAGGGACAGGGGACATTACGAGCAGTACTTC; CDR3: CASSYRDRGHYEQYF
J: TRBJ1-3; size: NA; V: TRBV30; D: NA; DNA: TGTGCCTCCACCCCGCGGGTTCCTGGAAACACCATATATTTT; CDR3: CASTPRVPGNTIYF
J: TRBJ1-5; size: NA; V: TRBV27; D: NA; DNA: TGTGCCAGCAGTCAACATGGACGGCCCCAGCATTTT; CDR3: CASSQHGRPQHF
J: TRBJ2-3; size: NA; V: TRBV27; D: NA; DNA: TGTGCCAGCAGCTCAGACAGGTTCCTCACAGATACGCAGTATTTT; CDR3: CASSSDRFLTDTQYF
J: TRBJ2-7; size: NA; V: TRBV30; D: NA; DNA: TGTGCCTGGTCTGGCGAGGACAGAGAATACGAGCAGTACTTC; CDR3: CAWSGEDREYEQYF
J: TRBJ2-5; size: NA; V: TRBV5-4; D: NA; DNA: TGTGCCAGCAGCTTGTGGGAGACCCAGTACTTC; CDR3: CASSLWETQYF
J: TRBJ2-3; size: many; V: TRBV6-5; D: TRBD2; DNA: TGTGCCAGCAGTTACCTCCGGGAGGGAACAGATACGCAGTATTTT; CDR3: CASSYLREGTDTQYF
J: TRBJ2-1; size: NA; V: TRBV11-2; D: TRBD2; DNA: TGTGCCAGCAGCCTATCAGCGGGAGAGGCCTACAATGAGCAGTTCTTC; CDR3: CASSLSAGEAYNEQFF